A selection of T cell receptor beta chains follows, all from one sample in a study of blood T cell repertoires in COVID-19. Clones were sequenced by immunoSEQ multiplex PCR, and TCRdb holds only the in-frame ones, with some missing. The table lists about 130,000 clones, roughly 80% of them singletons. Sequenced: PBMCs or T cells enriched from blood (not recorded which). The receptor source for this set is a man between 45 and 60 years old who had recovered from COVID-19. Each CDR3 is given without its conserved first and last residue. D genes are given only for firm matches. Not all rows give a size; the values are once, few, many and, for expanded clones, a class.

J gene: TRBJ2-7
V gene: TRBV7-2
clone size: .
D gene: TRBD2
CDR3 protein: ASSLVGLAGGPLREQY

J gene: TRBJ1-1
V gene: TRBV6-5
clone size: .
D gene: TRBD1
CDR3 protein: ASLGQARRTEAF

J gene: TRBJ2-1
V gene: TRBV21-1
clone size: .
D gene: .
CDR3 protein: ASSKDWLAGDNEQF

J gene: TRBJ1-4
V gene: TRBV2
clone size: .
D gene: .
CDR3 protein: ASSEALAGKEKLF

J gene: TRBJ2-5
V gene: TRBV6-5
clone size: .
D gene: .
CDR3 protein: ASSTGTRQETQY

J gene: TRBJ1-3
V gene: TRBV6-2/TRBV6-3
clone size: .
D gene: .
CDR3 protein: ASSFGSSGNTIY

J gene: TRBJ1-3
V gene: TRBV18
clone size: .
D gene: TRBD1
CDR3 protein: ASSRDRAGGNTIY

J gene: TRBJ2-7
V gene: TRBV7-9
clone size: few
D gene: TRBD1
CDR3 protein: ASSLTGGGNEQY

J gene: TRBJ1-2
V gene: TRBV30
clone size: .
D gene: .
CDR3 protein: AWSAVYGYT

J gene: TRBJ2-3
V gene: TRBV5-4
clone size: once
D gene: .
CDR3 protein: ASSLVGSGGDTQY

J gene: TRBJ1-4
V gene: TRBV15
clone size: .
D gene: TRBD1
CDR3 protein: ATSRNRGANEKLF

J gene: TRBJ1-1
V gene: TRBV12-3/TRBV12-4
clone size: .
D gene: .
CDR3 protein: ASSSAENTEAF

J gene: TRBJ1-5
V gene: TRBV27
clone size: .
D gene: .
CDR3 protein: ASSTRGQPQH

J gene: TRBJ2-3
V gene: TRBV11-2
clone size: .
D gene: .
CDR3 protein: ASSFFIANTDTQY

J gene: TRBJ2-5
V gene: TRBV9
clone size: .
D gene: TRBD2
CDR3 protein: ASSESNGRGETQY

J gene: TRBJ2-6
V gene: TRBV7-2
clone size: .
D gene: TRBD1
CDR3 protein: ASSLATGAGANVLT

J gene: TRBJ1-6
V gene: TRBV3-1/TRBV3-2
clone size: few
D gene: TRBD1
CDR3 protein: ASSQNDRGYSPLH

J gene: TRBJ1-2
V gene: TRBV4-3
clone size: .
D gene: TRBD1
CDR3 protein: ASSQAGTEYGYT

J gene: TRBJ1-3
V gene: TRBV14
clone size: .
D gene: .
CDR3 protein: ASSQGGGFVSGNTIY

J gene: TRBJ1-3
V gene: TRBV11-2
clone size: .
D gene: .
CDR3 protein: ASSLGGGGTLAGNTIY

J gene: TRBJ1-2
V gene: TRBV7-2
clone size: few
D gene: .
CDR3 protein: ASSFSGGNNYGYT

J gene: TRBJ1-3
V gene: TRBV7-8
clone size: .
D gene: .
CDR3 protein: ASSLVGAQGLLSGNTIY

J gene: TRBJ2-7
V gene: TRBV4-3
clone size: .
D gene: .
CDR3 protein: ASSLSTRGTYEQY

J gene: TRBJ1-6
V gene: TRBV7-6
clone size: .
D gene: .
CDR3 protein: ASSLEGRGSSYNSPLH

J gene: TRBJ1-4
V gene: TRBV7-9
clone size: .
D gene: TRBD1
CDR3 protein: ASSLETGLGEKLF

J gene: TRBJ2-5
V gene: TRBV3-1/TRBV3-2
clone size: .
D gene: .
CDR3 protein: ASSQAFETQY

J gene: TRBJ1-3
V gene: TRBV5-8
clone size: .
D gene: .
CDR3 protein: ASNSRVGSGNTIY

J gene: TRBJ2-3
V gene: TRBV7-9
clone size: .
D gene: TRBD2
CDR3 protein: ASSTNAWSTSGGAKGRRDTQY

J gene: TRBJ1-6
V gene: TRBV5-6
clone size: .
D gene: TRBD1
CDR3 protein: ASSSGTAGTYNSPLH

J gene: TRBJ2-5
V gene: TRBV27
clone size: .
D gene: TRBD1
CDR3 protein: ASSLSGQGVTQY

J gene: TRBJ2-3
V gene: TRBV25-1
clone size: .
D gene: .
CDR3 protein: ASSFRGFTDTQY

J gene: TRBJ2-1
V gene: TRBV3-1/TRBV3-2
clone size: .
D gene: TRBD2
CDR3 protein: ASSFTSGGAFNEQF

J gene: TRBJ1-1
V gene: TRBV11-3
clone size: .
D gene: TRBD1
CDR3 protein: ASSKGQGNTEAF

J gene: TRBJ1-2
V gene: TRBV3-1/TRBV3-2
clone size: .
D gene: .
CDR3 protein: ASSTRDSNYGYT

J gene: TRBJ2-7
V gene: TRBV10-3
clone size: .
D gene: .
CDR3 protein: AISVPGVSEQY

J gene: TRBJ1-5
V gene: TRBV7-2
clone size: .
D gene: TRBD1
CDR3 protein: ASSLTGGDQPQH

J gene: TRBJ2-1
V gene: TRBV7-2
clone size: .
D gene: TRBD2
CDR3 protein: ASSLALAGYNEQF

J gene: TRBJ1-6
V gene: TRBV6-6
clone size: few
D gene: TRBD1
CDR3 protein: ASSPDLGQPSYNSPLH

J gene: TRBJ2-5
V gene: TRBV5-1
clone size: once
D gene: TRBD1
CDR3 protein: ASSPLGTGVGETQY

J gene: TRBJ1-4
V gene: TRBV11-2
clone size: .
D gene: TRBD1
CDR3 protein: ASTTGGGKLF

J gene: TRBJ1-5
V gene: TRBV19
clone size: .
D gene: TRBD1
CDR3 protein: ASNSDREQPQH

J gene: TRBJ1-3
V gene: TRBV11-2
clone size: .
D gene: .
CDR3 protein: ASSLELSSGNTIY

J gene: TRBJ2-7
V gene: TRBV5-1
clone size: .
D gene: TRBD1
CDR3 protein: ASSVTGFYEQY

J gene: TRBJ1-6
V gene: TRBV19
clone size: .
D gene: .
CDR3 protein: ASSIESTADSPLH

J gene: TRBJ2-5
V gene: TRBV5-1
clone size: .
D gene: TRBD2
CDR3 protein: ASSGTSGGQETQY

J gene: TRBJ2-7
V gene: TRBV6-5
clone size: .
D gene: TRBD1
CDR3 protein: ASSPPGQGNEQY

J gene: TRBJ1-5
V gene: TRBV28
clone size: .
D gene: TRBD1
CDR3 protein: ASSLSFGQDSNQPQH

J gene: TRBJ1-6
V gene: TRBV6-5
clone size: .
D gene: .
CDR3 protein: ASSYLQGSGDSPLH

J gene: TRBJ1-5
V gene: TRBV6-2/TRBV6-3
clone size: .
D gene: TRBD1
CDR3 protein: ASSYRTGGNQPQH

J gene: TRBJ1-2
V gene: TRBV28
clone size: few
D gene: .
CDR3 protein: ASSSPQWSVYGYT

J gene: TRBJ1-4
V gene: TRBV11-2
clone size: .
D gene: .
CDR3 protein: ASSLGGNSAGKLF

J gene: TRBJ2-7
V gene: TRBV18
clone size: once
D gene: TRBD1
CDR3 protein: ASSPSRDRVSSYEQY

J gene: TRBJ1-2
V gene: TRBV27
clone size: .
D gene: TRBD1
CDR3 protein: ASSTRQGLFDGYT

J gene: TRBJ2-3
V gene: TRBV5-4
clone size: .
D gene: .
CDR3 protein: ASSLRDTDTQY

J gene: TRBJ1-1
V gene: TRBV6-5
clone size: .
D gene: .
CDR3 protein: ASYVNTEAF

J gene: TRBJ1-2
V gene: TRBV28
clone size: .
D gene: TRBD1
CDR3 protein: ASSSRDRVRYGYT

J gene: TRBJ2-7
V gene: TRBV7-3
clone size: .
D gene: TRBD2
CDR3 protein: ASSPTPSGVLYEQY

J gene: TRBJ2-1
V gene: TRBV28
clone size: once
D gene: .
CDR3 protein: ASRGLPQYNEQF

J gene: TRBJ2-1
V gene: TRBV5-1
clone size: .
D gene: .
CDR3 protein: ASSLAPGNEQF

J gene: TRBJ1-5
V gene: TRBV3-1/TRBV3-2
clone size: .
D gene: .
CDR3 protein: ASSQGRTNQPQH